Ten or more counts support the clone carrying this TCR beta chain. What it binds is unknown. As to time point: newly diagnosed GD, antithyroid drugs for less than 3 months. The TCR library was prepared using RNA isolated from PBMCs. Graves' disease diagnosis relied on American Thyroid Association guidelines. The sample belongs to a study of regulatory T cells in long-lasting Graves disease. Whole-study results and caveats: Persistent Graves' cases showed lower TCR diversity than newly diagnosed cases.

Relying on iRepertoire HTBI primers and Arm-PCR of CDR3 regions, the team built TCR beta libraries. In TCRdb, the multiplex PCR reads were re-called with MiXCR into one record per CDR3 protein. The table has approximately 400,000 distinct CDR3 sequences, just under 15% seen once. The data were also submitted as part of a second study, on T cells in Graves' hyperthyroidism and ophthalmopathy.

Material: peripheral blood mononuclear cells (PBMCs), obtained at new diagnosis, from a patient treated with antithyroid drugs. The receptor comes from a woman aged 25 to 39 with Graves disease.

This chain's CDR3 is CASSAGLAGRETQYF. CDR3 bases: TGTGCCAGCAGCGCAGGACTAGCGGGGAGAGAGACCCAGTACTTC. V is TRBV13 and J is TRBJ2-5, with 12 bases that match TRBD2. The CDR3 totals 15 residues. Trimming took 5 bases from V and 4 from J; bases not matched to a gene: 5. Germline lookup yields CDR1 PRHDT and CDR2 FYEKMQ (reference sequence).